Below, one T cell receptor beta chain is given with its context. Its antigen is unidentified. This CDR3 has 13 residues. Losses at the gene ends were 6 bases for V and 3 bases for J; bases not matched to a gene: 3. The germline gives CDR1 WSHSY, CDR2 SAAADI. The PCR made use of 60 Vbeta and 13 Jbeta primers. Here immunoSEQ multiplex PCR was the method, and the copy in TCRdb shows in-frame clones only, minus some. The data contain roughly 100,000 clones, approximately 83% of them singletons. These data are taken from a study of cytomegalovirus exposure and HLA in healthy donors. General study points: The availability of immune exposure information extended only to CMV serostatus. Presence/absence analyses treated sequencing depth as roughly uniform across donors. A later analysis showed TCR association rates differing by HLA locus, peaking at DRB1 and lowest at HLA-C. Later on, a genetic analysis was performed. It linked a missense variant in DCLRE1C with V- and J-gene trimming of TCR beta.

The sequence came from a female donor in good health and CMV-seropositive. The sequencing sample was made of PBMCs. The V and J genes are TRBV10-2 and TRBJ1-1; 8 nucleotides agree with TRBD1. CDR3 bases: TGCGCCAGCAGCGACAGGGGAGACACTGAAGCTTTCTTT. This sequence encodes CASSDRGDTEAFF.